The next 2 T cell receptor beta chains were all read from a single sample in a study of shared clonotypes between healthy human individuals. Some clones are missing from TCRdb's copy, which holds only in-frame ones; the method was immunoSEQ multiplex PCR. The data show roughly 810,000 clones, about 96% seen once. Naive CD8 cells were CD45RO-negative, positively selected for CCR7, excluding terminally differentiated effector memory CD45RA+ cells. The specimen sequenced was naive CD8+ T cells sorted from blood. The receptor set was obtained from a man aged 30 to 39 in good health.

CDR3 nucleotides: TGTGCCAGCAGCTTGCGGGGGACCTCCTACGAGCAGTACTTC. The encoded protein is CASSLRGTSYEQYF. The chain recombines TRBV7-8 with TRBJ2-7, with TRBD2 matching 7 bases. J lost 0 bases, V lost 3 bases, and 2 bases had no gene match. Germline CDR1 and CDR2: SGHVS and FQNEAQ. CDR3 size: 14 residues. Together with reference TRBV7-8 and TRBJ2-7, the CDR3 gives the full variable domain: GAGVSQSPRYKVAKRGQDVALRCDPISGHVSLFWYQQALGQGPEFLTYFQNEAQLDKSGLPSDRFFAERPEGSVSTLKIQRTQQEDSAVYLCASSLRGTSYEQYFGPGTRLTVT.

The gene calls are TRBV6-5 and TRBJ1-1; unclear D gene. V lost 4 bases to trimming and J lost 8 bases, with 11 bases between them. The germline V gene encodes CDR1 MNHEY and CDR2 SVGAGI. This CDR3 has 12 residues. CDR3 sequence: CASSWPLQEAFF. The DNA of the CDR3 is TGTGCCAGCAGTTGGCCCCTCCAGGAAGCTTTCTTT.